These 9 T cell receptor beta chains were sequenced from one sample in a study of shared clonotypes between healthy human individuals. Clones were sequenced by immunoSEQ multiplex PCR, and TCRdb holds only the in-frame ones, with some missing. Of 2.3 million or so clones detected, roughly 93% appear once; the ten largest clones hold 0.39%. The material sequenced was naive CD4+ T cells from PBMCs. Subset indicated: CD45RA+ positively selected. These receptors all stem from a man aged 18 to 35 in good health. Some clones in this sample may be carry-over from other donors' samples.

Details on this clone: The same CDR3 also results from other DNA sequences found in this sample. The gene calls are TRBV4-1 and TRBJ1-2; 8 positions agree with TRBD1. V trimming: 3 bases; J trimming: 4 bases; junction bases outside the gene matches: 1. The CDR3 contains 13 residues. Per germline, CDR1 MGHRA and CDR2 YSYEKL. CDR3 loop: CASSQGTGYGYTF. The CDR3 nucleotides are TGCGCCAGCAGCCAGGGGACAGGCTATGGCTACACCTTC.

The chain links TRBV5-4 to TRBJ1-1, with D unclear. This CDR3 is built from 15 residues. Per the germline V gene, CDR1 is SGHNT and CDR2 is YYREEE (reference sequence). Trimming took off 0 bases at V and 0 bases at J, with 9 bases between the two ends. The CDR3 DNA reads as TGTGCCAGCAGCTTGGCCAAGGCTATGAACACTGAAGCTTTCTTT. Residues: CASSLAKAMNTEAFF.

This clone appeared once. J is TRBJ1-2 and V is TRBV2; weak D call: TRBD1 (6 bases). In germline, CDR1 is SNHLY, CDR2 FYNNEI. This CDR3 region has 14 residues. V lost 6 bases and J 4 bases, leaving 15 bases between the germline ends. The CDR3 bases are TGTGCCAGCAGGACACAGGGCCTAGGCTATGGCTACACCTTC. This translates into CASRTQGLGYGYTF.

There are a few counts of this clone. The J gene is TRBJ2-1, the V gene TRBV5-4; D perhaps matches TRBD2 (5 bases). CDR1 and CDR2 (germline): SGHNT, YYREEE (reference sequence). V was shortened by 4 bases and J by 14 bases, with 16 bases between the two germline ends. CDR3 length: 12 residues. Here the CDR3 reads CASSIHEGWEFF. For the CDR3, the DNA is TGTGCCAGCAGCATCCACGAGGGTTGGGAGTTCTTC.

The chain combines TRBV28 with TRBJ2-5; TRBD1 might be the D (6 bases). Germline V lookup: CDR1 MDHEN, CDR2 SYDVKM. The CDR3 extends over 17 amino acids. Trimming took 6 bases from V and 1 from J, leaving 21 bases between them. CDR3 nucleotide sequence: TGTGCCAGCAGATCCCCCCAAGACAGGACACTCCAAGAGACCCAGTACTTC. Its translation: CASRSPQDRTLQETQYF.

For this clone: The sample contains more than one DNA sequence encoding this CDR3. The genes are TRBV27 and TRBJ1-4; D is undetermined. Germline V gives CDR1 MNHEY, CDR2 SMNVEV (reference sequence). V gave up 2 bases and J gave up 4 bases, with 5 bases separating them. The CDR3 sequence is 13 residues long. The CDR3 nucleotides read TGTGCCAGCAGTTTACGTCGTAATGAAAAACTGTTTTTT. It yields the protein CASSLRRNEKLFF.

J is TRBJ2-7 and V is TRBV5-1, with 7 bases fitting TRBD1. The CDR3 runs 15 residues. The V gene's germline CDR1 is SGHRS and CDR2 YFSETQ. After removal of 2 bases from V and 2 bases from J, the junction contained 7 bases not matched to a gene. The CDR3 spells CASSLFTGVTYEQYF. As DNA, the CDR3 is TGCGCCAGCAGCTTATTTACAGGGGTCACCTACGAGCAGTACTTC.

This chain uses TRBV29-1 with TRBJ1-1; tentatively, D is TRBD1 (5 bases). CDR1 is SQVTM and CDR2 is ANQGSEA in the germline V gene. V dropped 3 bases and J dropped 8 bases, with 10 bases sitting between them. The CDR3 has 11 residues. The CDR3 DNA is TGCAGCGTTGATCTTGGGGCCGAAGCTTTCTTT. It is translated as CSVDLGAEAFF.

The chain links TRBV6-1 to TRBJ2-7, with TRBD2 matching over 7 bases. With V trimmed by 0 bases and J by 6 bases, 14 bases remained unmatched. CDR1 MNHNS and CDR2 SASEGT come from the germline V gene. CDR3 length: 17 amino acids. CDR3 region: CASSEAGGLSAGSEQYF. The CDR3 DNA is TGTGCCAGCAGTGAAGCGGGGGGGTTAAGCGCCGGGAGCGAGCAGTACTTC.